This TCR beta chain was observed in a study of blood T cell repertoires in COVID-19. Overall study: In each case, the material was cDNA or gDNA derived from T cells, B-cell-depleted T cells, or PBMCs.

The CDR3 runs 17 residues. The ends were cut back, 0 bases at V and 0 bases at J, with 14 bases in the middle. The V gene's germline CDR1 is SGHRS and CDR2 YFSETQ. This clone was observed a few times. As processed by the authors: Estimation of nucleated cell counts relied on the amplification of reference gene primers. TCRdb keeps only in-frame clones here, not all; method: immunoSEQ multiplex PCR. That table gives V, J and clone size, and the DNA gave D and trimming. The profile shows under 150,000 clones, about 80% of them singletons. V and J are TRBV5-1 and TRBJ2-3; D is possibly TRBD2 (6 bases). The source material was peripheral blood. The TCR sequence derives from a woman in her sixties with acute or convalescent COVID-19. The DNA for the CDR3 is TGCGCCAGCAGCTTGGCCATCGGGCGGGAAAGCACAGATACGCAGTATTTT. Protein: CASSLAIGRESTDTQYF.